This entry features one TCR beta chain sequence. These data come from a study of blood T cell repertoires in COVID-19. Study-level information: The United States, Italy and Spain were the sources of the acute and convalescent COVID-19 samples.

This CDR3 is built from 15 residues. The V and J ends lost 0 bases and 7 bases, in that order; junction bases with no gene match: 6. The germline CDR1 and CDR2 sequences are MGHRA and YSYEKL. Study processing details: Estimation of nucleated cell counts was performed using reference gene primer amplification. Data came from immunoSEQ multiplex PCR; TCRdb stores just in-frame clones and leaves some out. The DNA was the basis for D and trimming; V, J and clone size are from that table. This sample has tens of thousands of clones, with roughly 91% found just once. The specimen was peripheral blood. The genes are TRBV4-1 and TRBJ1-2, with 9 bases that match TRBD1. This receptor was obtained from a woman aged 45-65 years in a cohort sampled during active COVID-19. CDR3 residues: CASSQDWTGVVGYTF. For the CDR3, the DNA is TGCGCCAGCAGCCAAGATTGGACAGGGGTAGTTGGCTACACCTTC.